Here is one T cell receptor beta chain with its context. Germline CDR1 LGHNA, CDR2 YNFKEQ. The V and J ends lost 1 base and 2 bases, in that order; junction bases with no gene match: 6. The CDR3 runs 16 residues. The record originates from a study of blood T cell repertoires in COVID-19. Overall study context: T cells, B-cell-depleted T cells, or PBMCs provided the cDNA or gDNA that served as material.

The recovered donors of Cohort 3 showed two negative PCRs, clearance, or symptom resolution. Authors' data handling: Reference gene primer amplification gave estimated nucleated cell counts. The repertoire was sequenced with immunoSEQ multiplex PCR; TCRdb's copy has only in-frame clones and lacks some. The V and J calls and clone size were taken over from that table, and D and trimming were inferred from the DNA. The repertoire includes approximately 470,000 clones, 75% to 90% of them detected once, and about 0.65% sits in the top ten. The source material was PBMCs or T cells enriched from blood (not recorded which). The receptor was isolated from a woman under 30 who had recovered from COVID-19. V is TRBV4-2 and J is TRBJ2-3; 7 nucleotides line up with TRBD2. The CDR3 bases are TGTGCCAGCAGCCAAGTTCGGGGGGAGGTCACAGATACGCAGTATTTT. Its protein product is CASSQVRGEVTDTQYF.